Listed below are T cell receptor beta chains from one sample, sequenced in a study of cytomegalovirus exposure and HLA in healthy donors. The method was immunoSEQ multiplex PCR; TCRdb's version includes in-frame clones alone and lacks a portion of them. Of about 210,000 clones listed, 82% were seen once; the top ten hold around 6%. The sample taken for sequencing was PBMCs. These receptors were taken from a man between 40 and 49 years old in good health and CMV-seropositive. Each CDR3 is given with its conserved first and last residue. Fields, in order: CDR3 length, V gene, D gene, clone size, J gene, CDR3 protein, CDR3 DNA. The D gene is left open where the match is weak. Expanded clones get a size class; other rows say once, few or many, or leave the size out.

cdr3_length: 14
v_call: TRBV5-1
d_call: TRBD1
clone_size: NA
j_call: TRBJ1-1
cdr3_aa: CASSIQGQGTEAFF
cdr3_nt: TGCGCCAGCAGCATACAGGGACAGGGCACTGAAGCTTTCTTT

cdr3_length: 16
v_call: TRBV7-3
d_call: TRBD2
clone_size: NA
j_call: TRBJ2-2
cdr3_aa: CASSLKPAGLSGELFF
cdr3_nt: TGTGCCAGCAGCTTAAAACCAGCGGGATTATCGGGGGAGCTGTTTTTT

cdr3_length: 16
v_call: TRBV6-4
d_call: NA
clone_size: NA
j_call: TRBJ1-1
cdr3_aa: CASSDSYRPMNTEAFF
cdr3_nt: TGTGCCAGCAGTGACTCTTACAGACCCATGAACACTGAAGCTTTCTTT

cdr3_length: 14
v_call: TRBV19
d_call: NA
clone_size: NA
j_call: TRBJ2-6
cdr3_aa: CASTPGSGANVLTF
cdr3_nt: TGTGCCAGTACCCCGGGCTCTGGGGCCAACGTCCTGACTTTC

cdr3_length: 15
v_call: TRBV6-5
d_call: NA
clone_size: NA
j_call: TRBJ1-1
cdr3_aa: CASSYGGSWSTEAFF
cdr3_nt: TGTGCCAGCAGTTATGGAGGGTCATGGAGCACTGAAGCTTTCTTT

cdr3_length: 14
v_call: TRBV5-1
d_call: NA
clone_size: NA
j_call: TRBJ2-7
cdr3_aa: CASSQTRGSGEQYF
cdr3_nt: TGCGCCAGCAGCCAGACTAGAGGTTCGGGCGAGCAGTACTTC

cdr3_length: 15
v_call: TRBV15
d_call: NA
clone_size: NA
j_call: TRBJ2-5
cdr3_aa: CATSRGLPPLETQYF
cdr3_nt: TGTGCCACCAGCAGGGGACTTCCCCCCCTAGAGACCCAGTACTTC

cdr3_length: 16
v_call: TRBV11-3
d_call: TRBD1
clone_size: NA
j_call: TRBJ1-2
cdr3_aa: CASSQGGTGLPYGYTF
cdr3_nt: TGTGCCAGCAGCCAAGGAGGGACAGGCTTACCTTATGGCTACACCTTC

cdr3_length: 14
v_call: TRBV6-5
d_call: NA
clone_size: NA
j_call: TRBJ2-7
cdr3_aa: CASSYGGREVEQYF
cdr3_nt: TGTGCCAGCAGTTACGGAGGGAGAGAGGTCGAGCAGTACTTC

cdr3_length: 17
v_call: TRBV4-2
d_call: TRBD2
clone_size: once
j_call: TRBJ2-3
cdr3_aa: CASSQFYQREDTDTQYF
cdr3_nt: TGTGCCAGCAGCCAATTCTACCAGCGGGAGGATACAGATACGCAGTATTTT

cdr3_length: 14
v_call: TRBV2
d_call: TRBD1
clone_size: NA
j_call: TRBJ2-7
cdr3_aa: CASRVQGAAYEQYF
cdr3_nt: TGTGCCAGCAGGGTACAGGGGGCAGCCTACGAGCAGTACTTC

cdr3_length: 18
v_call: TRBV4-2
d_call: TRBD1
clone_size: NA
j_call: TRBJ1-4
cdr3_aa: CASSQEYIGGASNEKLFF
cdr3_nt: TGTGCCAGCAGCCAAGAATATATAGGGGGCGCCTCTAATGAAAAACTGTTTTTT

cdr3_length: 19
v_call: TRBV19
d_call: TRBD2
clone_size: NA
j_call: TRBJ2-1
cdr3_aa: CATQITGSAGGPSYNEQFF
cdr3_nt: TGTGCCACCCAGATAACAGGGTCAGCGGGAGGGCCCTCCTACAATGAGCAGTTCTTC

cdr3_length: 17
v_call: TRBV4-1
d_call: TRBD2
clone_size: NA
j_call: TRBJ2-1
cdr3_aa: CASSQEPPSGSYNEQFF
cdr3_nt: TGCGCCAGCAGCCAAGAGCCCCCTAGCGGTTCCTACAATGAGCAGTTCTTC

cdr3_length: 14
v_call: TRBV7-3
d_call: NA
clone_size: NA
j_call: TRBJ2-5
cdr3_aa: CASSLTGSEETQYF
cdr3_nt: TGTGCCAGCAGCTTAACGGGCAGTGAGGAGACCCAGTACTTC

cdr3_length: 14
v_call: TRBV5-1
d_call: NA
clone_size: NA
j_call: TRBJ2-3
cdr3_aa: CASSFRPREDTQYF
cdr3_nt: TGCGCCAGCAGCTTCCGCCCCAGGGAAGATACGCAGTATTTT

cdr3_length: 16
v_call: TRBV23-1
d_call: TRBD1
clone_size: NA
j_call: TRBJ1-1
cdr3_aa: CASSQRDREMNTEAFF
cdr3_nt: TGCGCCAGCAGTCAACGGGACAGGGAAATGAACACTGAAGCTTTCTTT

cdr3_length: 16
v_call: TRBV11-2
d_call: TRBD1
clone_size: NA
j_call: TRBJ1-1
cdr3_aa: CASSKGPGTAPREAFF
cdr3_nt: TGTGCCAGCAGCAAGGGCCCCGGGACAGCTCCCCGTGAAGCTTTCTTT

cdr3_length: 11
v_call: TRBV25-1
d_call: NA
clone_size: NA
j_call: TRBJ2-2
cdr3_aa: CASSATVELFF
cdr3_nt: TGTGCCAGCAGTGCCACGGTGGAGCTGTTTTTT

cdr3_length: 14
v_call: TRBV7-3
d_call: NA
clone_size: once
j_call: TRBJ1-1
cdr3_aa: CASSSQGPGTEAFF
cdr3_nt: TGTGCCAGCAGCTCGCAGGGCCCGGGCACTGAAGCTTTCTTT

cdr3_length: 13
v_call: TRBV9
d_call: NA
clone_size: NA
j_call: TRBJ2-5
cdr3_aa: CASSVAGEETQYF
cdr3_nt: TGTGCCAGCAGCGTAGCCGGGGAAGAGACCCAGTACTTC

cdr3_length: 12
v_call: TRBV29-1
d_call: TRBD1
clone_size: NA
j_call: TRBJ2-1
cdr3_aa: CSVETGGRFLFF
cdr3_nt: TGCAGCGTGGAGACAGGGGGCAGGTTTCTGTTCTTC

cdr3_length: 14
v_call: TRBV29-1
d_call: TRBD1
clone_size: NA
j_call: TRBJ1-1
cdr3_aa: CSVAGGTANTEAFF
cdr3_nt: TGCAGCGTCGCCGGCGGGACAGCTAACACTGAAGCTTTCTTT

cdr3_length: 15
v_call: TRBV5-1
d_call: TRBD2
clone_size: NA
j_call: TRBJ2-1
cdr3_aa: CASSPGLAGGNEQFF
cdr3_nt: TGCGCCAGCAGCCCCGGACTAGCGGGTGGGAATGAGCAGTTCTTC

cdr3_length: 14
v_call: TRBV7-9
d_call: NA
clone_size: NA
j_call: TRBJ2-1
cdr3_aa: CASSPGRSFSEQFF
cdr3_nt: TGTGCCAGCAGCCCCGGCCGGAGTTTTAGTGAGCAGTTCTTC

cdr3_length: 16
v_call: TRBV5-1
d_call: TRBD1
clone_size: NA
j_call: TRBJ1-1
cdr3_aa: CASSYTGGRGNTEAFF
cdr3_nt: TGCGCCAGCAGCTACACAGGGGGTAGAGGAAACACTGAAGCTTTCTTT

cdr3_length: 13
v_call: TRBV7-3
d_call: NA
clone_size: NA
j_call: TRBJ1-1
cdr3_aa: CASSSQMNTEAFF
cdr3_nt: TGTGCCAGCAGTTCCCAGATGAACACTGAAGCTTTCTTT

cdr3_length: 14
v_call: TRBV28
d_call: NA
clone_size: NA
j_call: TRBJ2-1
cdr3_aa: CASSLRQGRNEQFF
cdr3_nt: TGTGCCAGCAGCCTCCGGCAGGGGCGGAATGAGCAGTTCTTC

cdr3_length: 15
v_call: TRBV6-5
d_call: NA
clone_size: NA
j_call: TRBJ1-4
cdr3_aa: CASSHDGGRGEKLFF
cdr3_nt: TGTGCCAGCAGTCACGACGGGGGGAGAGGGGAAAAACTGTTTTTT

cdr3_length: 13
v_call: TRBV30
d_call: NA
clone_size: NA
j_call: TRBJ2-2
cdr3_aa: CAWSGVNTGELFF
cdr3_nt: TGTGCCTGGAGCGGGGTGAACACCGGGGAGCTGTTTTTT

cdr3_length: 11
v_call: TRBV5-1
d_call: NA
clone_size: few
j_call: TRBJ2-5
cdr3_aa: CASSSRETQYF
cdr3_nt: TGCGCCAGCAGCTCGCGGGAGACCCAGTACTTC

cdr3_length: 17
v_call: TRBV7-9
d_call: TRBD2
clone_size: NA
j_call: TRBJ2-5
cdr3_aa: CASSLLTSGRPQETQYF
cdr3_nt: TGTGCCAGCAGCTTACTGACTAGCGGGAGGCCCCAAGAGACCCAGTACTTC

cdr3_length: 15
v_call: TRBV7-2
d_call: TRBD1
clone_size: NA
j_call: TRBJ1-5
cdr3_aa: CASSSNRQGGKSQHF
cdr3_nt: TGTGCCAGCAGCTCAAACCGACAGGGCGGGAAGTCCCAGCATTTT

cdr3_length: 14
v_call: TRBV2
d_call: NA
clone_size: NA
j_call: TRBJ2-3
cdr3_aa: CASSVLLSTDTQYF
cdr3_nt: TGTGCCAGCAGTGTACTATTAAGCACAGATACGCAGTATTTT

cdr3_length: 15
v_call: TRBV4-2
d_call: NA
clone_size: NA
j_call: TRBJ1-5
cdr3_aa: CASSQDWGGIQPQHF
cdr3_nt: TGTGCCAGCAGCCAAGACTGGGGGGGGATTCAGCCCCAGCATTTT

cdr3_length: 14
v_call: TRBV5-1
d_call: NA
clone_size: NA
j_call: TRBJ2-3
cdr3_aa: CASSRQSSTDTQYF
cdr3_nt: TGCGCCAGCAGCCGACAGTCTAGCACAGATACGCAGTATTTT

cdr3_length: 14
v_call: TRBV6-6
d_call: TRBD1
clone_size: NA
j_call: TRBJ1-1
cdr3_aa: CASSRQGMNTEAFF
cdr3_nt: TGTGCCAGCAGCCGACAGGGAATGAACACTGAAGCTTTCTTT

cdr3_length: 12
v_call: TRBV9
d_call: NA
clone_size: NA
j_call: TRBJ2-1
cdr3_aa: CASSETTWEQFF
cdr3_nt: TGTGCCAGCAGCGAGACTACCTGGGAGCAGTTCTTC

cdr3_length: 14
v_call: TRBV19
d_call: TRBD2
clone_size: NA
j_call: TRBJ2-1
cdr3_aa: CASSMTSGDNEQFF
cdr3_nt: TGTGCCAGTAGTATGACTAGCGGAGACAATGAGCAGTTCTTC

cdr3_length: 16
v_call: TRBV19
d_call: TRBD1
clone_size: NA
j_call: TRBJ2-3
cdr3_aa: CASSRQGALPTDTQYF
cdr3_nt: TGTGCCAGTAGTCGACAGGGGGCTCTCCCCACAGATACGCAGTATTTT

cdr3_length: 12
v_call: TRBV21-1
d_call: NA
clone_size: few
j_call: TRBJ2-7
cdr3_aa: CASTNGQGEQYF
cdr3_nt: TGTGCCAGCACCAACGGACAGGGCGAGCAGTACTTC

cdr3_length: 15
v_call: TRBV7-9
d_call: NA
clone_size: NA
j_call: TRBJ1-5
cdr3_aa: CASSSSWDTYQPQHF
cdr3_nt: TGTGCCAGCAGCTCTTCGTGGGACACCTATCAGCCCCAGCATTTT

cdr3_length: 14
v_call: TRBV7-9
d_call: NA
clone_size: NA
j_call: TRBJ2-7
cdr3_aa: CASSPSGNTYEQYF
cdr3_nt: TGTGCCAGCAGCCCCTCGGGGAATACCTACGAGCAGTACTTC

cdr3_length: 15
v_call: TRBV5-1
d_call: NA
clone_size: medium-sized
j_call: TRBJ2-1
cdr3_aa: CASSLAAGSYNEQFF
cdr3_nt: TGCGCCAGCAGCTTGGCTGCGGGGTCCTACAATGAGCAGTTCTTC

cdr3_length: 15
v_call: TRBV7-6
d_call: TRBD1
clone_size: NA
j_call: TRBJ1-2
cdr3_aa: CASSSNRQGNYGYTF
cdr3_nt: TGTGCCAGCAGCTCGAACCGACAGGGCAACTATGGCTACACCTTC

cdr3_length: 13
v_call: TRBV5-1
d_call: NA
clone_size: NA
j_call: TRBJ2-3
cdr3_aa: CASSLGLLDTQYF
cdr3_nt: TGCGCCAGCAGCTTGGGTCTACTCGATACGCAGTATTTT

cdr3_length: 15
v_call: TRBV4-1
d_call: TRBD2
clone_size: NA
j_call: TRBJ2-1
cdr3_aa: CASSQVTGGYNEQFF
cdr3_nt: TGCGCCAGCAGCCAAGTGACGGGAGGGTACAATGAGCAGTTCTTC

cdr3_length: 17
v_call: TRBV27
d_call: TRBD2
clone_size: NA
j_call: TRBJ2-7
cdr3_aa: CASSSPGTSGRADEQYF
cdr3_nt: TGTGCCAGCAGTTCCCCTGGGACTAGCGGGAGGGCCGACGAGCAGTACTTC

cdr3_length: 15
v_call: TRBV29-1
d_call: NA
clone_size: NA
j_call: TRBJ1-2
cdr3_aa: CSVENTRGKSRGYTF
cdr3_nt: TGCAGCGTTGAGAACACCCGGGGGAAAAGCCGTGGCTACACCTTC

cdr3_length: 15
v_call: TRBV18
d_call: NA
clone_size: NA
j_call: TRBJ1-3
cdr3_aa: CASSAGLPSGNTIYF
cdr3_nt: TGTGCCAGCTCAGCAGGATTACCCTCTGGGAACACCATATATTTT

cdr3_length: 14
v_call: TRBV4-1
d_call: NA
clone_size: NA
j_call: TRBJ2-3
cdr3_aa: CASSHVKRADTQYF
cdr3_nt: TGCGCCAGCAGCCATGTAAAGCGGGCAGATACGCAGTATTTT

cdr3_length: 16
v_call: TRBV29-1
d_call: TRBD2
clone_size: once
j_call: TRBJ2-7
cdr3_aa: CSVGLGLAGGSYEQYF
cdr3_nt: TGCAGCGTCGGCCTCGGACTAGCGGGAGGATCGTACGAGCAGTACTTC

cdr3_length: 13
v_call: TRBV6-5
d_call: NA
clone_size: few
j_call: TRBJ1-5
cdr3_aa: CASSGQSDQPQHF
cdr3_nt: TGTGCCAGCAGTGGACAGTCCGATCAGCCCCAGCATTTT